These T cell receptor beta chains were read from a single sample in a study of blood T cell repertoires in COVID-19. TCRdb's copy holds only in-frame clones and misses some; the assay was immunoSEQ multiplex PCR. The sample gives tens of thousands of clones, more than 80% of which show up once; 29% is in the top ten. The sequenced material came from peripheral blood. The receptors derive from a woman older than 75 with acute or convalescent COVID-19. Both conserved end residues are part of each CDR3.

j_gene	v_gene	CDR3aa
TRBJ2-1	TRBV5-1	CASGTGGAGNEQFF
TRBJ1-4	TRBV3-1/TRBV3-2	CASSQDRSGGEKLFF
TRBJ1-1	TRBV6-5	CASSYEGTEAFF
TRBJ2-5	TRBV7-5	CARSLGQGGEYF
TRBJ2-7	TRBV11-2	CASSLALYYEQYF
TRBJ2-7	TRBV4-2	CASSQWDRSYEQYF
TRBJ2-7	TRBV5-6	CASSSSTGPRYAYF
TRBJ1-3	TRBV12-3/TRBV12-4	CASSLVSGNTIYF
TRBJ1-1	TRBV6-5	CASSYRWERETEAFF
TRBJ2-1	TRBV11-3	CASSLGSSSYNEQFF
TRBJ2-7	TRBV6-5	CASIDGSWSTYEQYF
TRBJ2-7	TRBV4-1	CASSKTPGLAGDEQYF
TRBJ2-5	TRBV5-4	CASSNPQGSRETQYF
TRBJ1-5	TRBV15	CATSRDLVVQPQHF
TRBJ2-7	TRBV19	CASSISPGQESSYEQYF
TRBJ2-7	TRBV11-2	CASSPAGRSYEQYF
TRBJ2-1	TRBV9	CASSVTGIQDEQFF
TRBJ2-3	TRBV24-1	CATSDTGGSTDTQYF
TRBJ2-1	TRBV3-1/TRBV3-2	CASSQRRIGHNEQFF
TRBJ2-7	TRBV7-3	CASSPSGMVSYEQYF
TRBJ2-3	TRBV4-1	CASSQDSTSGYTQYF
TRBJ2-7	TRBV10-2	CASSFSGEQYF
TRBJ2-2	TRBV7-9	CASSPRDREDTGELFF
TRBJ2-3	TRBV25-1	CASSDYGQADTQYF
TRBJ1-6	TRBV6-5	CASSYSTGSNSPLHF
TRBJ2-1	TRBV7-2	CASRLAPGLGNVEQFF
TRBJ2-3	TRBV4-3	CASSQDPLAGGFGDTQYF
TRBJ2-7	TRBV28	CASSPHGTGVRVQQYF
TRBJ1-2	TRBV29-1	CSVERQGVVYGYTF
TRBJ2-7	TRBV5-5	CASSRQAYEQYF
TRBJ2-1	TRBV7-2	CASSAGLAGAFNEQFF
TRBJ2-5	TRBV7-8	CASSLMASRYEETQYF
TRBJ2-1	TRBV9	CASSVGTSGYSSYNEQFF
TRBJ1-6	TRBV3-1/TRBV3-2	CASSPAGDNSPLHF
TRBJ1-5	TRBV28	CASSLTQWTGKDNQPQHF
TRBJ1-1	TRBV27	CASSWDRGTEAFF
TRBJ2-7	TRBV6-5	CASSAQGAYEQYF
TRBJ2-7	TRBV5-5	CASGRRERPYEQYF
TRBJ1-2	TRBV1	CTSSLGQFPIRGYTF
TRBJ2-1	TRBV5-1	CASSSGSYYNEQFF
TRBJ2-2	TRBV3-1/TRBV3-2	CASSQYRGELFF
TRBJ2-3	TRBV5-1	CASSPGTLGTDTQYF
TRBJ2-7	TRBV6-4	CASSDSAGARPYEQYF
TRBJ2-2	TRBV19	CASSNGLAGAGELFF
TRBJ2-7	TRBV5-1	CASSPGRATYEQYF
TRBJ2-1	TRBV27	CASGGGYYNEQFF
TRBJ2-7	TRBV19	CASTTREGSYEQYF
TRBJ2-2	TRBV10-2	CASSPGQSLGGELFF
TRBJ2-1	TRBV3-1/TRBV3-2	CASSQDGTSSWEQFF
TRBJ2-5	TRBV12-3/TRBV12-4	CASSSTNQETQYF
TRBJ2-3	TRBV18	CASSPLLPGTDTQYF
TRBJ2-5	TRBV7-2	CASSLLETQYF
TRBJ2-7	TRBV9	CASSVSGNSYEQYF
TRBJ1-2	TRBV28	CASSTDPNYGYTF
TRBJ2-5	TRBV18	CASSLGLAGAQETQYF
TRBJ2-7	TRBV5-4	CASSFPSGGPLAPNEQYF
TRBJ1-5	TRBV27	CASRPTVNSNQPQHF
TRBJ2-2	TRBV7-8	CASSRQVVPNTGELFF
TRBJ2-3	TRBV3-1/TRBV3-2	CASSHGGRSEYF
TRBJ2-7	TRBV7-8	CASSLGRGEQYF